This is a list of T cell receptor beta chains from one sample in a study of blood T cell repertoires in COVID-19. Repertoires were generated with immunoSEQ multiplex PCR, while TCRdb's copy carries only in-frame clones and drops some. The profile shows about 140,000 clones, 82% of them singletons. The sequenced sample was peripheral blood. The source of these receptors is a woman of 80 years or more with acute or convalescent COVID-19. CDR3s include the opening cysteine and the closing phenylalanine or tryptophan. Each record gives: CDR3 DNA, CDR3 protein, V gene, J gene, D gene, clone size. A D gene is named only where the DNA matches it firmly. Size is stated for part of the rows, as once, few or many counts, or as a class when the clone is expanded.

DNA: TGTGCCAGCTCACCACTCCAGACTAGCAGCTACGAGCAGTACTTC
CDR3: CASSPLQTSSYEQYF
V: TRBV18
J: TRBJ2-7
D: TRBD2
size: NA

DNA: TGTGCCATCAGAGGCTTGCTAGCGGGGCGGTTAGGAGATACGCAGTATTTT
CDR3: CAIRGLLAGRLGDTQYF
V: TRBV10-3
J: TRBJ2-3
D: TRBD2
size: once

DNA: TGTGCCAGCAGCCCTAGACAGGGTACGAGACAGCCCCAGCATTTT
CDR3: CASSPRQGTRQPQHF
V: TRBV3-1/TRBV3-2
J: TRBJ1-5
D: TRBD1
size: NA

DNA: TGCGCCAGCAGCAGCGGGACAGGGGGCGCAGAAGCTTTCTTT
CDR3: CASSSGTGGAEAFF
V: TRBV5-1
J: TRBJ1-1
D: TRBD1
size: NA

DNA: TGTGCCAGCAGCCGTTTGCCCGGTTTTGGAGGGGCCTCCACAGATACGCAGTATTTT
CDR3: CASSRLPGFGGASTDTQYF
V: TRBV7-9
J: TRBJ2-3
D: NA
size: few

DNA: TGTGCCAGCAGCCGTAGCGGGAGAGTGACAGATACGCAGTATTTT
CDR3: CASSRSGRVTDTQYF
V: TRBV6-5
J: TRBJ2-3
D: TRBD2
size: NA

DNA: TGTGCCAGCTCATCGGGACAAGAGACCACGATAGCTTTCTTT
CDR3: CASSSGQETTIAFF
V: TRBV18
J: TRBJ1-1
D: NA
size: NA

DNA: TGTGCCAGCAGCCAAGCCCGACAGAGCACAGATACGCAGTATTTT
CDR3: CASSQARQSTDTQYF
V: TRBV3-1/TRBV3-2
J: TRBJ2-3
D: NA
size: NA

DNA: TGCGCCAGCAGCCCTCGTCGGGGAGAGATTCAGTACTTC
CDR3: CASSPRRGEIQYF
V: TRBV5-1
J: TRBJ2-4
D: NA
size: NA

DNA: TGTGCCAGCACCTACTATCTTCCGACAGATACGCAGTATTTT
CDR3: CASTYYLPTDTQYF
V: TRBV7-9
J: TRBJ2-3
D: NA
size: NA

DNA: TGTGCCAGCAGTTACTCGACAGGGGAAAAGTATTATGGCTACACCTTC
CDR3: CASSYSTGEKYYGYTF
V: TRBV6-5
J: TRBJ1-2
D: TRBD1
size: NA

DNA: TGTGCCAGCGTGAGGCCGTACCAAGAGACCCAGTACTTC
CDR3: CASVRPYQETQYF
V: TRBV6-5
J: TRBJ2-5
D: NA
size: NA

DNA: TGTGCCAGCAGCCAGACGGGGACAGGGAATTCACCCCTCCACTTT
CDR3: CASSQTGTGNSPLHF
V: TRBV3-1/TRBV3-2
J: TRBJ1-6
D: TRBD1
size: NA

DNA: TGTGCCAGCAGTTTAAGCGGGGGGGGCACAGATACGCAGTATTTT
CDR3: CASSLSGGGTDTQYF
V: TRBV28
J: TRBJ2-3
D: TRBD2
size: NA

DNA: TGTGCCAGTAGTATCGGGACAGGAAACTACGAGCAGTACTTC
CDR3: CASSIGTGNYEQYF
V: TRBV19
J: TRBJ2-7
D: TRBD1
size: once

DNA: TGCGCCAGCGGGCCTGAGTCTAGCACAGATACGCAGTATTTT
CDR3: CASGPESSTDTQYF
V: TRBV5-1
J: TRBJ2-3
D: NA
size: NA

DNA: TGTGCCAGCTCTACCGGACAGGGGTGGACCGGGGAGCTGTTTTTT
CDR3: CASSTGQGWTGELFF
V: TRBV18
J: TRBJ2-2
D: TRBD1
size: NA

DNA: TGCGCCAGCAGCCCGGGGGGGAATGAGCAGTTCTTC
CDR3: CASSPGGNEQFF
V: TRBV4-1
J: TRBJ2-1
D: TRBD2
size: NA

DNA: TGCGCCAGCAGCTTGGTTGCCGGCTATGGCTACACCTTC
CDR3: CASSLVAGYGYTF
V: TRBV5-1
J: TRBJ1-2
D: NA
size: NA

DNA: TGCGCCAGCCACAGTAAGGGACAGGGGTGGATAGATGAGCAGTTCTTC
CDR3: CASHSKGQGWIDEQFF
V: TRBV5-1
J: TRBJ2-1
D: TRBD1
size: NA